The clone carrying this TCR beta chain has more than one count but fewer than ten. Deletions cut 2 bases from V and 4 bases from J, with 11 bases between. This CDR3 is built from 14 residues. Germline V lookup: CDR1 KGHSH, CDR2 LQKENI. This specimen belongs to a study of glioma-infiltrating T cells. TCR alpha and beta CDR3 regions were amplified from RNA using iRepertoire nested multiplex PCR. TCRdb reprocessed the multiplex PCR reads with MiXCR, giving one entry per CDR3 protein. The sample lists about 130,000 distinct CDR3 sequences, 24% occurring once. Sequenced input: glioma tissue, nonneoplastic brain tissue, or PBMCs (not recorded which). The rearrangement uses TRBV18 and TRBJ2-5; D unclear. The TCR was taken from a human donor with low-grade glioma or glioblastoma, undergoing nonglioma brain surgery, or in good health (not recorded which). The CDR3 sequence is CASSPDPRRETQYF. CDR3 bases: TGTGCCAGCTCACCAGACCCTAGGAGAGAGACCCAGTACTTC.